The subject of this entry is one T cell receptor beta chain. These data originate in a study of blood T cell repertoires in COVID-19. Clones were read by immunoSEQ multiplex PCR, and TCRdb kept only the in-frame ones, dropping some. The table includes 250,000 to 300,000 clones, approximately 87% detected once. This CDR3 spans 13 amino acids. Germline loops: CDR1 SNHLY, CDR2 FYNNEI. After removal of 3 bases from V and 11 bases from J, the junction contained 5 bases not matched to a gene. This chain joins TRBV2 and TRBJ1-1; TRBD1 aligns across 11 bases. The origin of this receptor is a woman aged 25 to 39 with COVID-19, enrolled during active disease. The source material was peripheral blood. The CDR3 spells CASSDGQGARAFF. The CDR3 DNA reads TGTGCCAGCAGTGACGGACAGGGGGCGCGGGCTTTCTTT.